This T cell receptor beta chain was sequenced for a study of identifying expanded T cells in peripheral blood. Sequencing used immunoSEQ multiplex PCR; TCRdb keeps in-frame clones, though not all of them. The table shows around 100,000 clones, with 88% occurring only once. The germline V gene has CDR1 LGHNA and CDR2 YNFKEQ. Trimming left V 0 bases short and J 12 bases short, with 5 bases between. This CDR3 has 11 residues. The TCR originated in a person aged 18 to 69 in good health. The chain combines TRBV4-2 with TRBJ1-4; unclear D gene. Material: blood. The CDR3 DNA sequence: TGTGCCAGCAGCCAAGATCGTGAACTGTTTTTT. As protein: CASSQDRELFF.